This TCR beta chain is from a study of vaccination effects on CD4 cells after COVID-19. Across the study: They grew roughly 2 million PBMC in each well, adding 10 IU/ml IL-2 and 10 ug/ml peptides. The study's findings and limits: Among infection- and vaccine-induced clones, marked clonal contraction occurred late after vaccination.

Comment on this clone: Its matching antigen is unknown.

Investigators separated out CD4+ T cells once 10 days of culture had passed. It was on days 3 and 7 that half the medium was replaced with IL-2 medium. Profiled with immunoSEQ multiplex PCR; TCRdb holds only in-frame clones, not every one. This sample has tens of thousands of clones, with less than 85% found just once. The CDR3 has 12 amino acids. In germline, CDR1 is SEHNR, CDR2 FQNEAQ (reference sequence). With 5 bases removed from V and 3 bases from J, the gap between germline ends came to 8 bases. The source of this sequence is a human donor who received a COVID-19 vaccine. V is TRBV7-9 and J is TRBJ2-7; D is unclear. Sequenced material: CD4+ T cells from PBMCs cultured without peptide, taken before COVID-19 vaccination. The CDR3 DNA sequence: TGTGCCAGCAGCGGTTCAGGCTACGAGCAGTACTTC. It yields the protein CASSGSGYEQYF.